Below are 10 T cell receptor beta chains sequenced from a single sample in a study of T-cell memory formation after mild COVID-19. TCRdb reprocessed the 5' RACE reads with MiXCR, giving one entry per CDR3 protein. The sample yields fewer than 250,000 distinct CDR3 sequences, around 17% seen once. The specimen was PBMCs or a T cell subset sorted from them (not recorded which). Source of these receptors: an adult woman who had mild COVID-19 (a few samples of this study predate the infection). Cell type and time point are not known.

This clonotype turned up a few times. CDR3 sequence reads: CASSSTLAGDGNEQFF. The DNA of the CDR3 is TGTGCCAGCAGTTCCACCCTAGCGGGAGACGGGAATGAGCAGTTCTTC. The V call is TRBV12-3 or TRBV12-4, the J call TRBJ2-1; 10 bases align to TRBD2. Trimming took 4 bases from V and 7 from J; bases not matched to a gene: 10. The CDR3 spans 16 residues.

In this sample, this clonotype turned up a few times. The chain combines TRBV7-9 with TRBJ2-7, with 8 bases aligning to TRBD2. From germline, CDR1 is SEHNR and CDR2 FQNEAQ (reference sequence). The CDR3 is 15 amino acids. The J segment lost 5 bases and the V segment lost 5 bases, leaving 11 bases of the junction unmatched. CDR3 sequence: CASSRSGGRSNEQYF. CDR3 nucleotide sequence: TGTGCCAGCAGCCGATCGGGCGGGAGGAGCAACGAGCAGTACTTC. The full variable domain, completed using reference TRBV7-9 and TRBJ2-7, is DTGVSQNPRHKITKRGQNVTFRCDPISEHNRLYWYRQTLGQGPEFLTYFQNEAQLEKSRLLSDRFSAERPKGSFSTLEIQRTEQGDSAMYLCASSRSGGRSNEQYFGPGTRLTVT.

The chain joins TRBV6-2 or TRBV6-3 to TRBJ2-3, with a tentative D call TRBD1 (6 bases). The CDR3 length is 15 residues. CDR1 and CDR2 (germline): MNHEY, SVGEGT. V lost 8 bases, J lost 2 bases, and 17 bases lay in between. CDR3 bases: TGTGCCAGCGGGGGCTGGCACAGATACACAGATACGCAGTATTTT. Translated: CASGGWHRYTDTQYF.

The rearrangement joins TRBV10-3 to TRBJ2-7; 12 nucleotides agree with TRBD1. This CDR3 is built from 15 residues. In germline, CDR1 is ENHRY, CDR2 SYGVKD. The junction had 2 bases not matched to a gene; V was cut back by 3 bases and J by 2 bases. The CDR3 DNA reads TGTGCCATCAGTGAAGGGACAGGGGGCCCCTACGAGCAGTACTTC. Amino acid sequence: CAISEGTGGPYEQYF.

J is TRBJ1-6 and V is TRBV6-5; the D gene is possibly TRBD1 (5 bases). CDR3 length: 14 amino acids. V was clipped by 6 bases and J by 9 bases, with 15 bases between them. The germline gives CDR1 MNHEY, CDR2 SVGAGI. CDR3 nucleotide sequence: TGTGCCAGCAGCCCCGGCAGGGAAACTTCACCCCTCCACTTT. This encodes CASSPGRETSPLHF.

The table lists this clonotype with a few counts. J is TRBJ1-5 and V is TRBV6-1; the match to TRBD1 covers 8 bases. The CDR3 totals 17 residues. J gave up 1 base and V 7 bases, and 12 bases lay outside the gene matches. CDR1 MNHNS and CDR2 SASEGT come from the germline V gene. The CDR3 region is CASNGFRGRKSNQPQHF. In nucleotides, the CDR3 is TGTGCCAGCAATGGATTCAGGGGGCGTAAGAGCAATCAGCCCCAGCATTTT.

Many counts were recorded for this clonotype. The CDR3 sequence: CASSYDRGLTGELFF. CDR3 in DNA: TGTGCCAGCAGTTACGACAGGGGGCTTACCGGGGAGCTGTTTTTT. The chain couples TRBV6-5 to TRBJ2-2; TRBD1 matches at 10 bases. CDR3 size: 15 residues. V was clipped by 2 bases and J by 5 bases; unmatched bases: 2. Germline values: CDR1 MNHEY, CDR2 SVGAGI.

This clonotype has a handful of counts. J is TRBJ2-7 and V is TRBV25-1, with 7 bases fitting TRBD1. CDR3 size: 13 residues. The V gene end was trimmed by 8 bases and the J gene end by 0 bases; junction bases not matched to a gene: 4. Looked up from germline, CDR1 is MGHDK and CDR2 is SYGVNS. For the CDR3, the DNA is TGTGCCAGCCGAGGGACAGCCTCCTACGAGCAGTACTTC. Amino acids: CASRGTASYEQYF.

The rearrangement joins TRBV7-2 to TRBJ2-1; perhaps TRBD2 as D (6 bases). Trimming removed 0 bases at V and 7 bases at J, with 16 bases between. Looked up from germline, CDR1 is SGHTA and CDR2 is FQGNSA. The CDR3 covers 16 residues. CDR3 sequence reads: CASSLATTGRGNEQFF. CDR3 in DNA: TGTGCCAGCAGCTTAGCCACTACCGGGAGAGGGAATGAGCAGTTCTTC.

The sample holds many counts of this clonotype. This rearrangement joins TRBV7-3 to TRBJ2-3; 10 nucleotides align to TRBD2. The CDR3 totals 15 residues. V gave up 0 bases and J gave up 4 bases; unmatched junction bases: 1. Germline assignment: CDR1 SGHTA and CDR2 FQGTGA. The CDR3: CASSLTSGGADTQYF. CDR3 coding DNA: TGTGCCAGCAGCTTAACAAGCGGGGGGGCAGATACGCAGTATTTT.